This entry is about one T cell receptor (beta chain). The data were obtained in a study of OX40 agonist ivuxolimab in advanced cancers. About the research overall: There were three patients with partial responses, one having hepatocellular carcinoma and two cutaneous melanoma.

Only in-frame clones appear in the TCRdb table, and some are missing; sequencing was by immunoSEQ multiplex PCR. This sample carries roughly 64,000 clones, around 83% of them seen once, and the ten largest clones take over 2.5%. This CDR3 has 17 amino acids. The ends lost 4 bases at V and 2 bases at J; junction bases unmatched: 7. CDR1 and CDR2 (germline): MGHRA, YSYEKL. This sequence was found in an adult with an advanced solid tumor such as melanoma, head and neck, liver or kidney cancer. The source was CD4+ or CD8+ T cells sorted from blood, collected in a trial of the OX40 agonist ivuxolimab. This chain uses TRBV4-1 with TRBJ2-6, with 8 bases matching TRBD1. The CDR3: CASSPYGTGAGANVLTF. CDR3 nucleotide sequence: TGCGCCAGCAGCCCCTACGGGACAGGAGCTGGGGCCAACGTCCTGACTTTC.